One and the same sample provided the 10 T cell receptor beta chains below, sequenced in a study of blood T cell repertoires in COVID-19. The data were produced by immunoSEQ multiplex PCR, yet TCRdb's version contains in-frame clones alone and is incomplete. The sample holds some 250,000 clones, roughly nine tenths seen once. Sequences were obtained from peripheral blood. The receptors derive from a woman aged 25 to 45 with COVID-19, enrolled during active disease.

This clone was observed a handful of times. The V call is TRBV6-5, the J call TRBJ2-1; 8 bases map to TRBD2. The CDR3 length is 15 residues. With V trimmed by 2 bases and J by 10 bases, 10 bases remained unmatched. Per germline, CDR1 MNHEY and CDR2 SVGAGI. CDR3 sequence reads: CASSYQRTSLEEQFF. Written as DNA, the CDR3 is TGTGCCAGCAGTTACCAGAGGACTAGCTTGGAGGAGCAGTTCTTC.

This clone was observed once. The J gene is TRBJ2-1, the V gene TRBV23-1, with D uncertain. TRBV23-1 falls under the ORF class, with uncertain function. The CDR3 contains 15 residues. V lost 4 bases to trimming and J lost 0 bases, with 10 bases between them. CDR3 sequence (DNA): TGCGCCAGCAGTCGGTCCCAGAACTCCTACAATGAGCAGTTCTTC. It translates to CASSRSQNSYNEQFF.

CDR3 loop: CASSSTATNEKLFF. DNA of the CDR3: TGTGCCAGCAGTTCAACGGCAACTAATGAAAAACTGTTTTTT. The genes are TRBV6-5 and TRBJ1-4; D is uncertain. The CDR3 totals 14 residues. The germline V and J ends were trimmed by 4 bases and 0 bases, with 6 bases remaining between them. The germline V gene has CDR1 MNHEY and CDR2 SVGAGI.

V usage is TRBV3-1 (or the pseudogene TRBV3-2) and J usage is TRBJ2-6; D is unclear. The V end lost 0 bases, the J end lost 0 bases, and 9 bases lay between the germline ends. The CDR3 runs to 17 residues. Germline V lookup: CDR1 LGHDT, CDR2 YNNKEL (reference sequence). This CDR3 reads CASSQERGTSGANVLTF. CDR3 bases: TGTGCCAGCAGCCAAGAGAGAGGAACCTCTGGGGCCAACGTCCTGACTTTC.

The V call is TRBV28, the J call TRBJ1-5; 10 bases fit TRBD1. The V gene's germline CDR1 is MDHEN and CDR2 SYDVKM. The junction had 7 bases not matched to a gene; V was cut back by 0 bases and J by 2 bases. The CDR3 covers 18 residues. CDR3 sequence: CASSLWGDRGGGNQPQHF. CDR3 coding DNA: TGTGCCAGCAGTTTATGGGGGGACAGGGGAGGCGGCAATCAGCCCCAGCATTTT.

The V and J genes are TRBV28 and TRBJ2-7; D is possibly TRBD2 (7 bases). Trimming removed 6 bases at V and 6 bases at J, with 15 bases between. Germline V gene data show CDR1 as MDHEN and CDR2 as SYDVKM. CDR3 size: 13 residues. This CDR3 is CASRGGERREQYF. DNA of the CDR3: TGTGCCAGCAGAGGGGGGGAGCGACGCGAGCAGTACTTC.

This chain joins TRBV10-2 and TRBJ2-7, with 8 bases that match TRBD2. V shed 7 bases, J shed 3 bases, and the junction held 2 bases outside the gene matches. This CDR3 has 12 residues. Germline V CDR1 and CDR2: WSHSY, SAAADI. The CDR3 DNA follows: TGCGCCAGCACGGGAGGGTTCTACGAGCAGTACTTC. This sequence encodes CASTGGFYEQYF.

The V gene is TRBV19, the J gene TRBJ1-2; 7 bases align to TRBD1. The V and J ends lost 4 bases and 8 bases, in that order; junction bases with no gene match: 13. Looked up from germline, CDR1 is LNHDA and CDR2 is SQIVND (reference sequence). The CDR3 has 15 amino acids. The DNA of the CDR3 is TGTGCCAGTAGTACCGCCTTGACAGGGCCTGGGGGCTACACCTTC. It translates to CASSTALTGPGGYTF.

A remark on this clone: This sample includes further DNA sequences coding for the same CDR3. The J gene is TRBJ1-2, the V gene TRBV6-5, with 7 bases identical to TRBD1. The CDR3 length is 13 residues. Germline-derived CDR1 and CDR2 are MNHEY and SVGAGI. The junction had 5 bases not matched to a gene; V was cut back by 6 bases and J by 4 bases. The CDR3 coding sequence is TGTGCCAGCAGGAGGACAGGACCCTATGGCTACACCTTC. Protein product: CASRRTGPYGYTF.

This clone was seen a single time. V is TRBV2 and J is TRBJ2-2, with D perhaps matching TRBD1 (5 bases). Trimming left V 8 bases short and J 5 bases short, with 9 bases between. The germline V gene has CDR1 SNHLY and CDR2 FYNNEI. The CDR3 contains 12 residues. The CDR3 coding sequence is TGTGCCAGCCGACAGTTTACCGGGGAGCTGTTTTTT. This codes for CASRQFTGELFF.